Given below is one T cell receptor (beta chain) in context. These data belong to a study of blood T cell repertoires in COVID-19. Study summary: Sources were T cells, B-cell-depleted T cells, or PBMCs; the material itself was cDNA or gDNA.

As originally analysed: For nucleated cells, counts were estimated from reference gene primer amplification. Repertoires were generated with immunoSEQ multiplex PCR, while TCRdb's copy carries only in-frame clones and drops some. V and J calls and clone size are as listed in that table; D and trimming were resolved from the DNA. The table records about 140,000 clones, approximately 85% of them present only once. This CDR3 region has 14 residues. Trimming removed 3 bases from V and 5 bases from J, with 11 bases in between. The germline V gene has CDR1 LNHDA and CDR2 SQIVND (reference sequence). This chain uses TRBV19 with TRBJ2-1; D perhaps matches TRBD2 (5 bases). The origin of this receptor is a woman older than 75 with acute or convalescent COVID-19. Sequenced sample: peripheral blood. CDR3: CASSIWTGDNEQFF. As DNA, the CDR3 is TGTGCCAGTAGTATCTGGACTGGGGACAATGAGCAGTTCTTC.